Shown below are 25 T cell receptor beta chains from a single sample sequenced in a study of T cell responses to AZD1222 COVID-19 vaccine. Clones were sequenced by immunoSEQ multiplex PCR, and TCRdb holds only the in-frame ones, with some missing. The top ten hold under 20% of the sample, which has 150,000 to 160,000 clones, around nine tenths seen once. The material was peripheral blood, obtained on day 0 of AZD1222 vaccination. These receptors were taken from an adult in good health.

The CDR3 DNA reads as TGCGCCAGCAGTGGACTAGCGGGAGGGGAGCAGTACTTC. It is translated as CASSGLAGGEQYF. This chain joins TRBV10-1 and TRBJ2-7, with TRBD2 matching over 14 bases. This CDR3 is built from 13 residues. From germline, CDR1 is WNHNN and CDR2 SYGVQD (reference sequence). V lost 4 bases, J lost 7 bases, and 0 bases stayed unmatched.

The chain links TRBV19 to TRBJ1-3; D not certain. This CDR3 contains 14 residues. The germline V gene has CDR1 LNHDA and CDR2 SQIVND (reference sequence). With 4 bases removed from V and 0 bases from J, the gap between germline ends came to 7 bases. CDR3 sequence: CASSKWSSGNTIYF. The DNA for the CDR3 is TGTGCCAGTAGTAAGTGGAGCTCTGGAAACACCATATATTTT.

The chain couples TRBV12-3 or TRBV12-4 to TRBJ1-1, with TRBD1 matching over 9 bases. The V and J ends lost 7 bases and 4 bases, in that order; junction bases with no gene match: 4. This CDR3 has 13 amino acids. The chain's CDR3 is CASTTTGGTEAFF. The CDR3 DNA follows: TGTGCCAGCACCACGACAGGGGGCACTGAAGCTTTCTTT.

CDR3 in amino acids: CASTVGDEQYF. For the CDR3, the DNA is TGTGCCAGCACCGTGGGGGACGAGCAGTACTTC. The V and J genes are TRBV2 and TRBJ2-7; D may match TRBD1 or TRBD2 (5 bases each). This CDR3 has 11 residues. Trimming shortened V by 7 bases and J by 5 bases, and 9 bases separated the two germline ends. Germline V lookup: CDR1 SNHLY, CDR2 FYNNEI.

V usage is TRBV19 and J usage is TRBJ1-5; no definite D call. Trimming stripped 0 bases from V and 7 bases from J, with 10 bases between. Germline V gene sequence: CDR1 LNHDA, CDR2 SQIVND (reference sequence). The CDR3 is made up of 14 amino acids. DNA for the CDR3: TGTGCCAGTAGTATAGAAGGGATGGCGCAGCCCCAGCATTTT. Protein: CASSIEGMAQPQHF. The entire variable domain, with the rest obtained from reference TRBV19 and TRBJ1-5, is as follows: DGGITQSPKYLFRKEGQNVTLSCEQNLNHDAMYWYRQDPGQGLRLIYYSQIVNDFQKGDIAEGYSVSREKKESFPLTVTSAQKNPTAFYLCASSIEGMAQPQHFGDGTRLSIL.

The gene calls are TRBV10-3 and TRBJ2-3; 7 nucleotides align to TRBD2. The germline CDR1 and CDR2 sequences are ENHRY and SYGVKD. The CDR3 is 16 amino acids. V dropped 5 bases and J dropped 2; count of bases not matched to a gene: 10. CDR3 protein: CAISPNKRGDTDTQYF. CDR3 sequence (DNA): TGTGCCATCAGTCCCAATAAGCGGGGAGACACAGATACGCAGTATTTT.

DNA for the CDR3: TGCGCCAGCAGCTTTGGAGTCGGCAATAATTCACCCCTCCACTTT. This gives the protein CASSFGVGNNSPLHF. V usage is TRBV5-1 and J usage is TRBJ1-6, with D uncertain. The CDR3 has 15 amino acids. The V and J ends lost 2 bases and 5 bases respectively, with 11 bases between them. Germline V lookup: CDR1 SGHRS, CDR2 YFSETQ.

The rearrangement joins TRBV24-1 to TRBJ2-7; possible D gene TRBD1, 6 bases. Germline V gives CDR1 KGHDR, CDR2 SFDVKD. There are 13 residues in the CDR3. The V gene lost 4 bases and the J gene lost 8 bases, with 14 bases spanning the gap. DNA of the CDR3: TGTGCCACCAGTGACCTTAACAGGGCAAAGCAGTACTTC. Amino acid sequence: CATSDLNRAKQYF.

J is TRBJ1-1 and V is TRBV3-1 (or the pseudogene TRBV3-2); D uncertain. Trimming left V 1 base short and J 4 bases short, with 10 bases between. The V gene's germline CDR1 is LGHDT and CDR2 YNNKEL (reference sequence). This CDR3 region has 14 residues. The CDR3, as DNA: TGTGCCAGCAGCCAAGGTCAGTCTGGCACTGAAGCTTTCTTT. This encodes CASSQGQSGTEAFF.

V usage is TRBV3-1 (or the pseudogene TRBV3-2) and J usage is TRBJ1-2; no clear D gene. Per germline, CDR1 LGHDT and CDR2 YNNKEL (reference sequence). The CDR3 spans 13 residues. The V end lost 0 bases, the J end lost 6 bases, and 8 bases lay between the germline ends. The CDR3 spells CASSQDWWNGYTF. CDR3 DNA sequence: TGTGCCAGCAGCCAAGACTGGTGGAATGGCTACACCTTC.

The rearrangement links TRBV6-1 to TRBJ1-5; D gene uncertain. V was shortened by 1 base and J by 2 bases, with 3 bases between the two germline ends. The CDR3 runs to 13 residues. Germline V gives CDR1 MNHNS, CDR2 SASEGT. The CDR3 nucleotides are TGTGCCAGCAGTGAAGTCCGCAATCAGCCCCAGCATTTT. It codes for CASSEVRNQPQHF.

The rearrangement joins TRBV5-1 to TRBJ2-7, with D possibly being TRBD1 (8 bases). The CDR3 extends over 15 amino acids. V lost 5 bases to trimming and J lost 4 bases, with 19 bases between them. Germline CDR1 SGHRS, CDR2 YFSETQ. CDR3 in amino acids: CASRTTGGGFYEQYF. The CDR3 nucleotides are TGCGCCAGCAGGACCACAGGGGGGGGATTTTACGAGCAGTACTTC.

The V call is TRBV19, the J call TRBJ2-1, with a possible D match to TRBD2 (5 bases). The V gene's germline CDR1 is LNHDA and CDR2 SQIVND (reference sequence). Trimming pared 7 bases from V and 2 bases from J, leaving 18 bases between. The CDR3 contains 16 residues. For the CDR3, the DNA is TGTGCCAGTACCACCCGGGGAGACTTCCCCTACAATGAGCAGTTCTTC. It is translated as CASTTRGDFPYNEQFF.

Of note for this clone: Other DNA sequences in this specimen translate into the identical CDR3. V gene TRBV18 combines with J gene TRBJ1-3; possibly TRBD1 for D (5 bases). The CDR3 has 14 residues. CDR1 is KGHSH, CDR2 LQKENI, per germline. The germline V and J ends were trimmed by 0 bases and 3 bases, with 6 bases remaining between them. DNA for the CDR3: TGTGCCAGCTCACCACCGGGACGTGGAAACACCATATATTTT. Encoded protein: CASSPPGRGNTIYF.

CDR3 protein: CASSIVQLAGGLAKNIQYF. In nucleotides, the CDR3 is TGTGCCAGTAGTATAGTCCAACTAGCGGGAGGGTTAGCCAAAAACATTCAGTACTTC. The chain is built from TRBV19 and TRBJ2-4; 13 positions agree with TRBD2. This CDR3 has 19 residues. Trimming took 1 base from V and 0 from J; bases not matched to a gene: 6. Germline V lookup: CDR1 LNHDA, CDR2 SQIVND (reference sequence). Looking up the rest from reference TRBV19 and TRBJ2-4 gives the full variable domain: DGGITQSPKYLFRKEGQNVTLSCEQNLNHDAMYWYRQDPGQGLRLIYYSQIVNDFQKGDIAEGYSVSREKKESFPLTVTSAQKNPTAFYLCASSIVQLAGGLAKNIQYFGAGTRLSVL.

The rearrangement links TRBV9 to TRBJ1-4; D gene ambiguous. V dropped 1 base and J dropped 7 bases, with 14 bases sitting between them. The V gene's germline CDR1 is SGDLS and CDR2 YYNGEE. The CDR3 extends over 15 amino acids. The CDR3 DNA reads TGTGCCAGCAGCGTAATGGGCGGGGTGGGTGAAAAACTGTTTTTT. Translation gives CASSVMGGVGEKLFF. The complete variable domain, with remaining parts taken from reference TRBV9 and TRBJ1-4, reads DSGVTQTPKHLITATGQRVTLRCSPRSGDLSVYWYQQSLDQGLQFLIQYYNGEERAKGNILERFSAQQFPDLHSELNLSSLELGDSALYFCASSVMGGVGEKLFFGSGTQLSVL.

J is TRBJ2-5 and V is TRBV6-5; tentatively, D is TRBD2 (7 bases). The CDR3 sequence is 15 residues long. CDR1 is MNHEY, CDR2 SVGAGI, per germline. Trimming took 5 bases from V and 6 from J, leaving 19 bases between them. The CDR3 bases are TGTGCCAGCAGTCCCCCGAGAGGGGGGGTGAAGACCCAGTACTTC. Residues: CASSPPRGGVKTQYF.

V gene TRBV28 combines with J gene TRBJ2-1; 8 nucleotides align to TRBD2. The CDR3 has 14 residues. Germline V lookup: CDR1 MDHEN, CDR2 SYDVKM. V was clipped by 10 bases and J by 6 bases; unmatched bases: 11. The CDR3 DNA reads TGTGCCACCAACCTAGCGGGCCTCATCAATGAGCAGTTCTTC. Translation gives CATNLAGLINEQFF.

The chain has TRBV3-1 (or the pseudogene TRBV3-2) and TRBJ1-2; 7 positions agree with TRBD1. V shed 4 bases and J 14 bases; nucleotides not matched to a gene: 7. The CDR3 has 11 amino acids. CDR1 is LGHDT, CDR2 YNNKEL, per germline (reference sequence). The CDR3 nucleotides read TGTGCCAGCAGCCCCGGGACAGCTTATACCTTC. Residues: CASSPGTAYTF.

This clone is a singleton in its sample. The V gene is TRBV13, the J gene TRBJ2-7, with a tentative D call TRBD2 (5 bases). Germline CDR1 reads PRHDT; CDR2 reads FYEKMQ (reference sequence). V lost 5 bases and J lost 2, with 16 bases in between. CDR3 length: 15 residues. The chain's CDR3 is CASSPTTGVAYEQYF. CDR3 in DNA: TGTGCCAGCAGCCCAACTACCGGGGTTGCCTACGAGCAGTACTTC.

The chain is built from TRBV30 and TRBJ1-2; 9 bases line up with TRBD1. J was trimmed by 5 bases and V by 2 bases; bases with no gene match: 6. The germline CDR1 and CDR2 sequences are GTSNPN and SVGIG (reference sequence). This CDR3 contains 14 residues. Here the CDR3 reads CAWSSDRGWYGYTF. CDR3 in DNA: TGTGCCTGGAGTTCGGACAGGGGCTGGTATGGCTACACCTTC.

The chain combines TRBV5-4 with TRBJ2-1, with TRBD2 identical over 10 bases. The CDR3 is 16 residues long. The ends lost 0 bases at V and 8 bases at J; junction bases unmatched: 8. Germline values: CDR1 SGHNT, CDR2 YYREEE (reference sequence). The CDR3 is CASSLAGASGRHEQFF. DNA of the CDR3: TGTGCCAGCAGCTTGGCCGGGGCTAGCGGGAGACATGAGCAGTTCTTC. Full variable domain (missing parts from reference TRBV5-4 and TRBJ2-1): ETGVTQSPTHLIKTRGQQVTLRCSSQSGHNTVSWYQQALGQGPQFIFQYYREEENGRGNFPPRFSGLQFPNYSSELNVNALELDDSALYLCASSLAGASGRHEQFFGPGTRLTVL.

The chain employs TRBV20-1 and TRBJ1-2; D ambiguous. Germline V gives CDR1 DFQATT, CDR2 SNEGSKA (reference sequence). CDR3 size: 12 residues. V lost 3 bases to trimming and J lost 4 bases, with 9 bases between them. The chain's CDR3 is CSASTSLYGYTF. The CDR3 nucleotides read TGCAGTGCTAGTACCTCACTCTATGGCTACACCTTC.

The chain links TRBV6-5 to TRBJ2-7; D ambiguous. Trimming left V 4 bases short and J 7 bases short, with 8 bases between. The CDR3 is 11 residues long. From germline, CDR1 is MNHEY and CDR2 SVGAGI. The CDR3 DNA sequence: TGTGCCAGCAGTTTCTCTGGTGAGCAGTACTTC. This encodes CASSFSGEQYF.

V usage is TRBV6-1 and J usage is TRBJ1-1, with 7 bases matching TRBD1. The ends lost 3 bases at V and 8 bases at J; junction bases unmatched: 6. The CDR3 totals 13 residues. Germline CDR1 reads MNHNS; CDR2 reads SASEGT. Here the CDR3 DNA reads TGTGCCAGCAGTGATTATGGGACAGCCGAAGCTTTCTTT. The encoded protein is CASSDYGTAEAFF.